This TCR beta chain stems from a study of OX40 agonist ivuxolimab in advanced cancers. Overall study context: A mean age of roughly 60 years, range roughly 20 to 85, was recorded, and more than 80% were male.

Only in-frame clones appear in the TCRdb table, and some are missing; sequencing was by immunoSEQ multiplex PCR. This table holds about 61,000 clones, about 90% found once. The V gene lost 6 bases and the J gene lost 7 bases, with 6 bases spanning the gap. There are 10 residues in the CDR3. Germline V CDR1 and CDR2: MNHNS, SASEGT. This clone was recorded once. The sequence was obtained from an adult with an advanced solid tumor such as melanoma, head and neck, liver or kidney cancer. J is TRBJ1-2 and V is TRBV6-1; no definite D call. Material: CD4+ or CD8+ T cells sorted from blood, obtained in a trial of the OX40 agonist ivuxolimab. CDR3 DNA sequence: TGTGCCAGCAGCCCGGGTGGCTACACCTTC. Residues: CASSPGGYTF.